A single sample is the source of the 10 T cell receptor beta chains below, sequenced in a study of cytomegalovirus exposure and HLA in healthy donors. Amplification used 60 Vbeta primers and 13 Jbeta primers. Produced via immunoSEQ multiplex PCR; TCRdb's table is partial and in-frame only. Among around 300,000 clones listed, around four fifths were seen once. Sequencing was done on a sample of PBMCs. These receptors were taken from a woman between 35 and 50 years old in good health and CMV-seropositive.

This clone was detected only a few times. The chain has TRBV4-2 and TRBJ2-7, with TRBD2 matching 10 bases. This CDR3 is built from 17 residues. Germline CDR1 LGHNA, CDR2 YNFKEQ. Unmatched junction bases numbered 12, after V lost 2 bases and J lost 5 bases. The CDR3 loop reads CASSQTAGGPVGNEQYF. CDR3 bases: TGTGCCAGCAGCCAAACAGCGGGAGGGCCGGTAGGAAACGAGCAGTACTTC.

The CDR3 region is CASSLQGLDNEQFF. As DNA, the CDR3 is TGTGCCAGCAGTTTGCAGGGTTTAGACAATGAGCAGTTCTTC. The J gene is TRBJ2-1, the V gene TRBV28; a possible D gene is TRBD1 (5 bases). Germline CDR1 reads MDHEN; CDR2 reads SYDVKM. V was trimmed by 3 bases and J by 5 bases, leaving 11 bases between them. CDR3 length: 14 residues.

J is TRBJ1-6 and V is TRBV27; D is unclear. V lost 4 bases and J 2 bases, leaving 15 bases between the germline ends. Germline-derived CDR1 and CDR2 are MNHEY and SMNVEV (reference sequence). CDR3 length equals 17 residues. DNA for the CDR3: TGTGCCAGCAGTTATGCACGGACGGGGACCTATAATTCACCCCTCCACTTT. Its translation: CASSYARTGTYNSPLHF.

The chain combines TRBV30 with TRBJ2-1, with 10 bases lining up with TRBD2. There are 15 residues in the CDR3. The junction had 16 bases not matched to a gene; V was cut back by 7 bases and J by 10 bases. Germline CDR1 and CDR2: GTSNPN and SVGIG (reference sequence). The CDR3 region is CAFLKGPSGSSEQFF. Here the CDR3 DNA reads TGTGCCTTCCTTAAGGGGCCTAGCGGGAGCAGCGAGCAGTTCTTC.

This rearrangement joins TRBV28 to TRBJ2-7; 8 bases are shared with TRBD1. The V gene's germline CDR1 is MDHEN and CDR2 SYDVKM. The junction had 7 bases not matched to a gene; V was cut back by 1 base and J by 5 bases. The CDR3 is 15 amino acids. CDR3 sequence (DNA): TGTGCCAGCAGTTTATTCTCCCAGGGGGCCCACGAGCAGTACTTC. As protein: CASSLFSQGAHEQYF.

V is TRBV4-3 and J is TRBJ2-1; 8 bases map to TRBD2. This CDR3 spans 15 amino acids. J gave up 6 bases and V 4 bases, and 8 bases lay outside the gene matches. Germline-derived CDR1 and CDR2 are LGHNA and YSLEER. In DNA, the CDR3 is TGCGCCAGCAGCCTAACTAGCGGCCCCCCCAATGAGCAGTTCTTC. Its translation is CASSLTSGPPNEQFF.

The chain carries TRBV7-2 and TRBJ2-3; 8 bases align to TRBD2. The CDR3 is 17 residues long. Germline V gene data show CDR1 as SGHTA and CDR2 as FQGNSA. V lost 1 base and J lost 4; bases outside the gene matches: 10. The CDR3: CASSLGSSGRYADTQYF. In nucleotides, the CDR3 is TGTGCCAGCAGCTTAGGTAGCAGCGGGAGATATGCAGATACGCAGTATTTT.

This chain connects TRBV6-6 to TRBJ2-7, with 7 positions matching TRBD2. The CDR3 has 14 residues. The germline gives CDR1 MNHNY, CDR2 SVGAGI (reference sequence). Trimming cost V 7 bases and J 1 base; bases outside gene matches: 7. The CDR3 here is CASIKAGVSYEQYF. The CDR3 DNA reads TGTGCCAGCATCAAGGCGGGAGTATCCTACGAGCAGTACTTC.

The rearrangement joins TRBV7-9 to TRBJ2-3, with TRBD2 matching over 11 bases. This CDR3 is built from 16 residues. Trimming at V came to 1 base and at J to 3 bases, leaving 3 bases not matched to a gene. Germline V gives CDR1 SEHNR, CDR2 FQNEAQ (reference sequence). DNA for the CDR3: TGTGCCAGCAGCTTAGTACTAGCGGGAGTGACAGATACGCAGTATTTT. Amino acid sequence: CASSLVLAGVTDTQYF.

This chain uses TRBV27 with TRBJ1-2, with 10 bases lining up with TRBD1. Germline-derived CDR1 and CDR2 are MNHEY and SMNVEV (reference sequence). V dropped 6 bases and J dropped 4; count of bases not matched to a gene: 5. The length of the CDR3 is 14 residues. DNA for the CDR3: TGTGCCAGCAGCGACAGGGGGCCGGGCTATGGCTACACCTTC. As protein: CASSDRGPGYGYTF.